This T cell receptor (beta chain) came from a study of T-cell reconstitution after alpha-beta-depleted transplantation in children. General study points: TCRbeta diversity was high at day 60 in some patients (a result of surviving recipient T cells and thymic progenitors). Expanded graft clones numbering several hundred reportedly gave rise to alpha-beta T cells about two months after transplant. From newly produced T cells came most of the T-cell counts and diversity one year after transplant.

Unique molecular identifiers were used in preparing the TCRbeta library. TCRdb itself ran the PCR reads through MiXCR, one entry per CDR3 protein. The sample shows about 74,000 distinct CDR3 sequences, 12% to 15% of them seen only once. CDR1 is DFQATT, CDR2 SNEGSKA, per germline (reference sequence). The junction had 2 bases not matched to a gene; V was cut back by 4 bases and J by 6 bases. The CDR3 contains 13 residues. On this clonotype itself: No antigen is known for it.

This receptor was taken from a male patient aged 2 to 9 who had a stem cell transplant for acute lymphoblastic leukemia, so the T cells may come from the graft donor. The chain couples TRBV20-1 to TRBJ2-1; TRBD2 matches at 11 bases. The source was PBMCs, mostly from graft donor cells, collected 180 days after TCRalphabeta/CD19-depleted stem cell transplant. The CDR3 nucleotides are TGCAGTGCTACTAGCGGGAGGTTCAATGAGCAGTTCTTC. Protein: CSATSGRFNEQFF.